This T cell receptor (beta chain) was sequenced during a study of T cell repertoires in cytomegalovirus infection. Study results and limitations: HLA-C-restricted TCR beta clonotypes specific for CMV led the ex vivo response.

The CDR3 spans 16 residues. Losses at the gene ends were 5 bases for V and 2 bases for J; bases not matched to a gene: 9. Germline values: CDR1 SEHNR, CDR2 FQNEAQ (reference sequence). TCRdb recomputed calls from the reads with MiXCR, one row per CDR3 protein. Here the sample spans fewer than 850,000 distinct CDR3 sequences, almost 30% being singletons. In its sample, this clonotype was seen a few times. Its matching antigen is unknown. This sample comprised cultured CD8+ T cells from PBMCs, obtained from culture after CMV antigen stimulation. This chain connects TRBV7-9 to TRBJ2-3, with 8 positions matching TRBD1. This receptor was identified in a human donor in good health (CMV status not recorded). Some clones in this sample may be carry-over from other donors' samples. CDR3 residues: CASSLGQGPSTDTQYF. In nucleotides, the CDR3 is TGTGCCAGCAGCCTTGGACAGGGCCCCTCCACAGATACGCAGTATTTT. The full variable domain, completed using reference TRBV7-9 and TRBJ2-3, is DTGVSQNPRHKITKRGQNVTFRCDPISEHNRLYWYRQTLGQGPEFLTYFQNEAQLEKSRLLSDRFSAERPKGSFSTLEIQRTEQGDSAMYLCASSLGQGPSTDTQYFGPGTRLTVL.